This TCR beta chain came from a study of cytomegalovirus exposure and HLA in healthy donors (dated by TCRdb to 2016 to 2017). About the investigation overall: In an earlier analysis of approximately 640 of the donors, 276 Gb of sequence data and 100 million or so unique TCR beta sequences from about 190 million T cells were reported. About five DR-DQ haplotypes were handled as single units for association and clustering because linkage in the cohort was strong. The later analysis used no new phenotypic data to find candidate immune exposures, relying instead on TCR beta sequences and their occurrence across donors. Both class I and class II loci were covered by HLA typing, at four-digit resolution. Along with the roughly 670-subject first cohort, a separate validation cohort of over a hundred different subjects was used. Across some 400 genotyped donors of the cohort, an average of 235,054 unique TCR beta nucleotide sequences per donor were sequenced, and roughly 20% of those sequences were non-productive. In an earlier analysis of 500 to 650 of the donors, high-throughput TCR beta sequencing was used to judge whether each TCR beta V gene segment behaved as functional or pseudogenic. An early release covering 550 to 700 HLA-typed donors comprised 300 to 350 gigabases of sequencing data and around 80 million unique TCR sequences. Donor age, sex, ethnicity and CMV serostatus were collected together with the repertoire data. A later genetic analysis took genome-wide SNP genotypes for about 55% of the 666 donors and used that subset as a discovery cohort. To study patterns of TCR occurrence, a later analysis re-analyzed previously published TCR beta repertoires from around 660 donors and added high-resolution HLA genotyping. High-throughput TCR immunosequencing, statistical association of individual TCRs with disease status, and machine learning were combined to predict cytomegalovirus infection status. The aim of the study was to test whether cataloging public T cell receptors could identify signatures of past pathogen exposure. All discovery cohort repertoires had been generated using a single sequencing platform. The number of typed donors differed by locus: about 620-630 for A, B, C, DRB1 and DQB1; 522 for DQA1; fewer than 610 for DPA1; and roughly 470 for DPB1. The genetic ancestry cluster associated with self-reported Caucasian donors included 81% of the 350 to 500 genotyped donors. Using immunosequencing, the study profiled T cell repertoires from about 610 subjects and related those repertoires to cytomegalovirus serostatus.

The cohort consisted of 666 healthy bone marrow donors. Cohort members were all nominally healthy when sampled, although unrecorded immune exposures were likely present. The donor tested CMV seropositive and was one of the 289 seropositive cohort members. A peripheral blood sample was collected from each donor, and TCR beta sequencing was performed on peripheral blood mononuclear cells. The Qiagen DNeasy Blood Extraction Kit was used to extract genomic DNA from the blood cell samples. Summary of the overall study and its limitations: This cohort had only TCR beta chains sequenced, and the lack of alpha or paired-chain data limited which features could be detected. Because the 87-base-pair reads could not distinguish some IMGT-functional V segments, including TRBV6-2 and TRBV6-3, those segments were excluded. In both the original and validation cohorts, the classifier was reported to diagnose cytomegalovirus status with high specificity and sensitivity. Assigning TCR associations to individual alleles was difficult when HLA alleles, especially DR and DQ, strongly co-occurred. A further reported finding was that TCR beta sequences accurately predicted the HLA-A and HLA-B alleles for most subjects in the first cohort. Sequencing depth was assumed to be roughly uniform across donors in the presence/absence analyses, though that assumption may not hold. A group of highly shared sequence variants was considered likely to be a technical artifact of the sequencing pipeline. It was suggested by the authors that the approach could potentially be generalized to other disease states and immunological phenotypes. Several of the top co-occurrence clusters appeared to be linked to parvovirus B19, influenza, CMV and Epstein-Barr virus, according to a later analysis. In a later genetic analysis, a missense DCLRE1C variant was associated with V-gene and J-gene trimming of TCR beta chains, and the association was replicated in an independent cohort. According to a later analysis, most CMV-associated TCR beta chains appeared to be HLA-restricted, and the HLA associations seemed to be driven largely by CMV exposure. In a later analysis, HLA-associated TCR beta chains showed more clonal expansion and lower generation probabilities than non-associated chains that were equally common. In an earlier analysis of fewer than 700 of the donors, most TCR beta V segments appeared in productive rearrangements about 87% or about 30% of the time, broadly matching IMGT annotations. The study listed 150 to 200 TCR beta chains as associated with cytomegalovirus. About 15 rarely observed V segments, including chromosome 9 orphons, were excluded from the earlier analysis of a few hundred of the donors because counts were too low. Most TCR sequences were seen in very few donors, while some public TCRs were found in many individuals. Because HLA typing was missing for some donors at each locus, association tests included only the typed subset. In vitro tests confirmed that three of the cytomegalovirus-associated TCR beta chains recognize cytomegalovirus antigens. In a later analysis, 16,951 TCR beta sequences were associated with specific HLA alleles at a false discovery rate of 0.05. According to a later analysis, TCR association rates differed among HLA loci, with DRB1 alleles showing the most associated TCRs and HLA-C alleles showing the fewest. Compared with the approximately 700-donor mean, donors in an Asian-associated ancestry cluster had fewer N-insertions in productive TCRs, according to a later genetic analysis. Linkage disequilibrium might explain the correlated functional status among segregating V segments, but an unknown experimental factor could not be ruled out. Immune exposure information for the cohort was limited to CMV serostatus.

Preparation of the library involved the immunoSEQ multiplex PCR assay. The multiplex PCR relied on a mix of 60 forward primers for TCR Vbeta segments and 13 reverse primers for TCR Jbeta segments. The CDR3 region of rearranged TCR beta genes was amplified from genomic DNA by a multiplex PCR assay. The amplified TCR beta libraries were sequenced on the Illumina HiSeq System as 87-base-pair reads. The authors' analysis ran thus. Across the 500 to 700 repertoires, a later analysis counted 60 million to 90 million unique TCR beta chains, roughly 11 million of which were shared by at least two donors. To remove PCR and sequencing errors, raw reads were error-corrected and collapsed into unique sequences using a nearest-neighbor algorithm that merged closely related sequences. V, D and J gene segments were assigned by aligning CDR3 sequences to IMGT reference sequences. Each retained sequence needed at least a six-nucleotide match to both a V gene segment and a J gene segment. A rearrangement was called productive if the CDR3 had no stop codons and remained in frame with V and J, and every other rearrangement was called non-productive. CDR3 was defined by IMGT convention, running from the second conserved V-encoded cysteine to the conserved J-encoded phenylalanine. The earlier analysis of a few hundred of the donors excluded sequences that lacked an unambiguous match to a single V gene segment. In an earlier analysis of approximately 500 of the donors, a V segment was called functional when productive rearrangements were above 56.7%, and segregating when the standard deviation between donors exceeded 5%. A statistical classification framework was built for diagnosing cytomegalovirus status from the catalog of TCR beta chain sequences. In a later analysis, V and J genes were assigned by comparing TCR nucleotide sequences against IMGT/GENE-DB human TR gene sequences. In a later analysis, CDR3 sequences and most-parsimonious VDJ recombination scenarios were assigned using the TCRdist pipeline. In a later analysis, every TCR beta chain was defined by the combination of its CDR3 amino acid sequence and its V-gene family, and reads without a unique V-gene family were dropped. A later analysis removed several hundred highly shared, low-generation-probability nucleotide sequences to deal with suspected cross-contamination and a sequencing artifact. For each public chain, a later analysis derived a clonal expansion index from normalized ranks of inferred template counts within each repertoire. In a later analysis, generation probabilities were computed using a VDJ recombination model fitted to out-of-frame rearrangements, and the results were checked against IGoR. A later analysis scored TCR-TCR, TCR-HLA and TCR-CMV co-occurrence with hypergeometric tests, applying a repertoire-size bias correction to TCR pairs. False discovery rates were estimated in a later analysis by permuting HLA or CMV assignments 20 times. In a later analysis, co-occurring TCRs were grouped using DBSCAN, with TCRdist sequence similarity added in when clustering inside HLA-allele-positive subsets. For co-occurrence clustering, repertoires with fewer than 30,000 or more than 120,000 public chains were excluded, along with four to six repertoires with anomalous nucleotide sharing. TCRdb carries this immuneACCESS record with in-frame sequences only. Its versions omit some clonotypes, under half of them owing to an unresolved V gene in the studies checked, with the rest unexplained. D and trimming were read from the DNA, whereas the V and J calls and clone size are those reported in that table. Within this sample are roughly 80,000 clones, with more than 50% of them counted one time only. About 4.7% of the sample belongs to the ten largest clones.

Remarks on this clone: Its cognate antigen has yet to be identified. No base quality values were provided; no much bigger clone lies one nucleotide off.

V has 5 bases trimmed and J has 4 bases trimmed; junction bases matching no gene number 7. The germline V gene (reference sequence) sets CDR1 to MNHNY and CDR2 to SVGAGI. The CDR3 goes from the cysteine to the phenylalanine over 14 residues. Only CDR3 DNA remains: 42 bases, in frame from the first base. The sample was PBMCs. Recombination connected TRBV6-6 to TRBJ1-2, with TRBD1 identical over 7 junction bases. The clonotype originates from a male donor in good health and CMV-seropositive. The DNA reads TGTGCCAGCAGTAGGACAGGTCAAAGCTATGGCTACACCTTC. Its amino acids are CASSRTGQSYGYTF.